Each of the 30 T cell receptor beta chains below was sequenced from the same sample in a study of Graves' ophthalmopathy and Graves' hyperthyroidism. Scientists amplified the TCR beta CDR3 regions from RNA transcripts. First-round RT-PCR used HTBI primers; second-round multiplex PCR followed. From the multiplex PCR reads, TCRdb called clonotypes with MiXCR, one entry per CDR3 protein. Among 500,000 to 600,000 distinct CDR3 sequences listed, under 45% were seen once. The specimen was peripheral blood or thyroid tissue (not recorded which). The receptors come from an adult man with Graves' hyperthyroidism.

A note on this clonotype: The CDR3 ends on some other residue instead of the conserved phenylalanine or tryptophan, so this is likely a read error. V and J are TRBV9 and TRBJ1-1; no clear D. Germline V gene lookup returns CDR1 SGDLS and CDR2 YYNGEE. V lost 4 bases and J lost 1, with 8 bases in between. The CDR3 is 13 residues long. CDR3 coding DNA: TGTGCCAGCAGCCTCTATAAGAACACTGAAGCTTTCCTT. It is translated as CASSLYKNTEAFL.

The chain couples TRBV20-1 to TRBJ2-3; 12 bases fit TRBD2. The germline gives CDR1 DFQATT, CDR2 SNEGSKA (reference sequence). The CDR3 runs to 16 residues. Trimming at V came to 1 base and at J to 4 bases, leaving 6 bases not matched to a gene. The CDR3 region has the DNA TGCAGTGCTAGAGTGGCTAGCGGGAGGGAGCCAGATACGCAGTATTTT. Its translation is CSARVASGREPDTQYF.

There are many counts of this clonotype. The chain couples TRBV7-9 to TRBJ1-6; the D is unclear. Trimming cost V 7 bases and J 7 bases, with 11 bases left between them. Germline CDR1 reads SEHNR; CDR2 reads FQNEAQ (reference sequence). The CDR3 runs to 13 residues. The CDR3 sequence is CASNFMYNSPLHF. The CDR3 coding sequence is TGTGCCAGCAACTTCATGTACAATTCACCCCTCCACTTT.

The table lists this clonotype with many counts. The J gene is TRBJ2-2, the V gene TRBV25-1, with D perhaps TRBD2 (5 bases). V lost 4 bases, J lost 3 bases, and 12 bases lay in between. Germline CDR1 reads MGHDK; CDR2 reads SYGVNS. The CDR3 sequence is 15 residues long. DNA of the CDR3: TGTGCCAGCAGTGCGGCTAGCTCGTACACCGGGGAGCTGTTTTTT. Its protein is CASSAASSYTGELFF.

This clonotype was found a few times. The chain carries TRBV12-3 or TRBV12-4 and TRBJ2-7; D gene ambiguous. V was trimmed by 5 bases and J by 4 bases, leaving 12 bases between them. The CDR3 has 13 residues. CDR3 sequence reads: CASSETATYEQYF. In DNA, the CDR3 is TGTGCCAGCAGTGAAACAGCTACTTACGAGCAGTACTTC.

Points on this clonotype: No conserved phenylalanine or tryptophan ends this CDR3, so it is likely a read error. V is TRBV5-1 and J is TRBJ2-7, with 7 bases lining up with TRBD1. From germline, CDR1 is SGHRS and CDR2 YFSETQ. V lost 5 bases and J lost 0; bases outside the gene matches: 8. The CDR3 consists of 15 residues. The CDR3 loop reads CASRPTGTASYEQYL. CDR3 in DNA: TGCGCCAGCAGGCCTACCGGGACAGCCTCCTACGAGCAGTACTTA.

This clonotype was recorded at least ten times. The V call is TRBV29-1, the J call TRBJ1-6; D ambiguous. This CDR3 is 14 amino acids long. CDR1 is SQVTM and CDR2 is ANQGSEA in the germline V gene. V lost 0 bases and J 6 bases, leaving 9 bases between the germline ends. The CDR3 region has the DNA TGCAGCGTTGAAGAGCTCCTCATTAATTCACCCCTCCACTTT. Its translation: CSVEELLINSPLHF.

This clonotype was seen ten or more times. The rearrangement links TRBV3-1 to TRBJ1-2, with a possible D match to TRBD1 (5 bases). Germline V gene data show CDR1 as LGHDT and CDR2 as YNNKEL (reference sequence). CDR3 size: 14 residues. The V end lost 3 bases, the J end lost 0 bases, and 8 bases lay between the germline ends. DNA for the CDR3: TGTGCCAGCAGCCAGGCAGGGTCTAACTATGGCTACACCTTC. Its protein is CASSQAGSNYGYTF.

This sequence joins TRBV20-1 and TRBJ2-5, with D perhaps TRBD2 (5 bases). This CDR3 has 13 amino acids. V dropped 3 bases and J dropped 2 bases, with 10 bases sitting between them. Germline V CDR1 and CDR2: DFQATT, SNEGSKA (reference sequence). The CDR3 loop is CSASGSPQETQYF. CDR3 DNA: TGCAGTGCTAGTGGGAGTCCTCAAGAGACCCAGTACTTC.

The rearrangement joins TRBV7-3 to TRBJ2-3, with D tentatively TRBD2 (6 bases). V was pared by 4 bases and J by 12 bases, with 20 bases between. The CDR3 loop spans 14 amino acids. The germline gives CDR1 SGHTA, CDR2 FQGTGA. The CDR3 DNA sequence: TGTGCCAGCAGCTCGAGCGGGTTGACTGGTACTCAGTATTTT. Translating gives CASSSSGLTGTQYF.

This clonotype was seen at least ten times. The chain joins TRBV6-5 to TRBJ2-7; D is unclear. The V and J ends lost 6 bases and 0 bases respectively, with 6 bases between them. Germline V gives CDR1 MNHEY, CDR2 SVGAGI. This CDR3 has 12 amino acids. The CDR3 region has the DNA TGTGCCAGCAGCCCTCACTCCTACGAGCAGTACTTC. Its translation: CASSPHSYEQYF.

The rearrangement joins TRBV7-8 to TRBJ2-5, with D tentatively TRBD1 (6 bases). The V end lost 5 bases, the J end lost 4 bases, and 11 bases lay between the germline ends. The length of the CDR3 is 13 residues. Per germline, CDR1 SGHVS and CDR2 FQNEAQ. The chain's CDR3 is CASSRLGGETQYF. DNA for the CDR3: TGTGCCAGCAGCCGCCTAGGGGGAGAGACCCAGTACTTC.

To note about this clonotype: It may be a read error: a sequence one base away is much more abundant. This chain links TRBV7-9 with TRBJ2-5; D unresolved. V lost 4 bases to trimming and J lost 5 bases, with 2 bases between them. The V gene's germline CDR1 is SEHNR and CDR2 FQNEAQ (reference sequence). The CDR3 is made up of 10 amino acids. CDR3 in DNA: TGTGCCAGCAGCTGGGAGACCCAGTACTTC. Protein product: CASSWETQYF.

V and J are TRBV9 and TRBJ1-1, with D possibly TRBD1 on 5 matching bases. The CDR3 runs to 15 residues. Germline V gene lookup returns CDR1 SGDLS and CDR2 YYNGEE. Trimming pared 8 bases from V and 1 base from J, leaving 18 bases between. DNA of the CDR3: TGTGCCAGTGGGGCCCCGGGTAAAGGGAACACTGAAGCTTTCTTT. It specifies CASGAPGKGNTEAFF.

There are many counts of this clonotype. The chain combines TRBV6-4 with TRBJ1-2; the D gene is possibly TRBD1 (5 bases). Per the germline V gene, CDR1 is MRHNA and CDR2 is SNTAGT. V lost 7 bases and J lost 6, with 12 bases in between. The length of the CDR3 is 12 residues. This CDR3 is CASKPRDHGYTF. The CDR3 bases are TGTGCCAGCAAGCCCAGGGACCATGGCTACACCTTC.

The chain uses TRBV15 and TRBJ1-3; D gene ambiguous. The CDR3 is 14 amino acids. Germline CDR1 and CDR2: LNHNV and YYDKDF (reference sequence). Deletions cut 0 bases from V and 4 bases from J, with 7 bases between. Written as DNA, the CDR3 is TGTGCCACCAGCAGAGATTCACGGGGAAACACCATATATTTT. Its protein product is CATSRDSRGNTIYF. Combining the CDR3 with reference TRBV15 and TRBJ1-3 gives the whole variable domain DAMVIQNPRYQVTQFGKPVTLSCSQTLNHNVMYWYQQKSSQAPKLLFHYYDKDFNNEADTPDNFQSRRPNTSFCFLDIRSPGLGDTAMYLCATSRDSRGNTIYFGEGSWLTVV.

This clonotype showed up many times. V gene TRBV29-1 combines with J gene TRBJ2-7; D is possibly TRBD1 (6 bases). V lost 4 bases to trimming and J lost 1 base, with 11 bases between them. Germline V gene lookup returns CDR1 SQVTM and CDR2 ANQGSEA. CDR3 size: 13 residues. The CDR3 reads CSVGGTRSYEQYF. The DNA of the CDR3 is TGCAGCGTTGGTGGGACACGTTCCTACGAGCAGTACTTC.

In this sample, this clonotype turned up many times. V is TRBV29-1 and J is TRBJ2-7; D ambiguous. The CDR3 has 12 residues. Deletions cut 4 bases from V and 0 bases from J, with 7 bases between. CDR1 and CDR2 (germline): SQVTM, ANQGSEA. CDR3 in amino acids: CSVVLDSYEQYF. CDR3 nucleotides: TGCAGCGTTGTTCTAGACTCCTACGAGCAGTACTTC.

V and J are TRBV30 and TRBJ2-7; D gene uncertain. Germline V gene data show CDR1 as GTSNPN and CDR2 as SVGIG (reference sequence). The germline V and J ends were trimmed by 2 bases and 3 bases, with 5 bases remaining between them. This CDR3 has 11 amino acids. The CDR3 is CAWSQSYEQYF. The CDR3 bases are TGTGCCTGGAGTCAAAGCTACGAGCAGTACTTC.

The gene calls are TRBV7-2 and TRBJ1-2; 10 bases map to TRBD1. The CDR3 consists of 13 residues. With 4 bases clipped from V and 7 bases from J, the junction kept 3 bases outside the gene matches. Germline V gene data show CDR1 as SGHTA and CDR2 as FQGNSA. For the CDR3, the DNA is TGTGCCAGCAGCTGGGGACAGGGGCTTGGCTACACCTTC. Translation gives CASSWGQGLGYTF. The full variable domain, its missing parts supplied by reference TRBV7-2 and TRBJ1-2, is GAGVSQSPSNKVTEKGKDVELRCDPISGHTALYWYRQSLGQGLEFLIYFQGNSAPDKSGLPSDRFSAERTGGSVSTLTIQRTQQEDSAVYLCASSWGQGLGYTFGSGTRLTVV.

This clonotype turned up a few times. At one end the junction does not follow the germline gene, possibly because of a read error. V and J are TRBV5-1 and TRBJ1-1; 9 bases agree with TRBD1. The V gene's germline CDR1 is SGHRS and CDR2 YFSETQ. CDR3 size: 14 residues. CDR3 DNA sequence: TGTGCCAGCAGCTGGGGACAGGGAATGTCTGAAGCTTTCTTT. Encoded protein: CASSWGQGMSEAFF.

Concerning this clonotype itself: At one end the junction does not follow the germline gene, possibly because of a read error. The rearrangement joins TRBV5-5 to TRBJ1-2; 9 nucleotides agree with TRBD1. Per germline, CDR1 SGHKS and CDR2 YYEKEE (reference sequence). This CDR3 contains 17 residues. CDR3 protein: CASSQDSGQGKGYGCTF. In DNA, the CDR3 is TGTGCCAGCAGCCAAGACTCGGGACAGGGCAAGGGCTATGGCTGCACCTTC.

The chain joins TRBV12-3 or TRBV12-4 to TRBJ2-7; the match to TRBD2 covers 9 bases. V was pared by 6 bases and J by 1 base, with 19 bases of the junction left unmatched. The CDR3 covers 19 residues. CDR3 protein: CASSLSQLSGSPQSYEQYF. In DNA, the CDR3 is TGTGCCAGCAGCTTATCCCAGCTTAGCGGGAGTCCCCAATCCTACGAGCAGTACTTC.

This clonotype occurred many times. V usage is TRBV10-3 and J usage is TRBJ2-7; 11 nucleotides align to TRBD1. The germline gives CDR1 ENHRY, CDR2 SYGVKD. V shed 6 bases, J shed 4 bases, and the junction held 8 bases outside the gene matches. The CDR3 contains 15 residues. In DNA, the CDR3 is TGTGCCATCAGGGCTCGGGACAGGGGGTCTTACGAGCAGTACTTC. This translates into CAIRARDRGSYEQYF.

J is TRBJ1-5 and V is TRBV7-9; D gene uncertain. The ends were cut back, 5 bases at V and 1 base at J, with 9 bases in the middle. Germline lookup yields CDR1 SEHNR and CDR2 FQNEAQ (reference sequence). CDR3 length equals 14 residues. This CDR3 reads CASSDWRSNQPQHF. DNA of the CDR3: TGTGCCAGCAGCGATTGGAGGAGCAATCAGCCCCAGCATTTT. Based on the CDR3 plus reference TRBV7-9 and TRBJ1-5, the full variable domain is DTGVSQNPRHKITKRGQNVTFRCDPISEHNRLYWYRQTLGQGPEFLTYFQNEAQLEKSRLLSDRFSAERPKGSFSTLEIQRTEQGDSAMYLCASSDWRSNQPQHFGDGTRLSIL.

This clonotype was detected ten times or more. The chain is built from TRBV10-2 and TRBJ2-7, with D maybe TRBD2 (6 bases). CDR3 length: 13 amino acids. Trimming removed 7 bases at V and 2 bases at J, with 12 bases between. Germline-derived CDR1 and CDR2 are WSHSY and SAAADI. The CDR3 reads CASTGSPTYEQYF. CDR3 DNA: TGCGCCAGCACCGGGAGCCCAACCTACGAGCAGTACTTC.

The chain has TRBV15 and TRBJ1-2; 10 nucleotides line up with TRBD1. This CDR3 comprises 19 residues. The V and J ends lost 0 bases and 4 bases, in that order; junction bases with no gene match: 14. The germline V gene has CDR1 LNHNV and CDR2 YYDKDF (reference sequence). The CDR3 nucleotides read TGTGCCACCAGCAGAGATCCGTTTTGGGACAGGGGAACCTCCTATGGCTACACCTTC. Protein sequence: CATSRDPFWDRGTSYGYTF.

Concerning this clonotype itself: The junction and the germline gene differ at one end; a read error may be behind it. The chain carries TRBV5-1 and TRBJ2-2, with a weak D call TRBD1 (6 bases). Germline lookup yields CDR1 SGHRS and CDR2 YFSETQ. The CDR3 covers 14 residues. As DNA, the CDR3 is TGCGCCGGCAGCTTTGACAGGACCACCGGGGAGCTGTTTTTT. As protein: CAGSFDRTTGELFF.

This clonotype was counted only a few times. Germline is not matched at one junction end, which may reflect a read error. The V call is TRBV6-6, the J call TRBJ2-7, with no clear D. This CDR3 spans 12 amino acids. From germline, CDR1 is MNHNY and CDR2 SVGAGI (reference sequence). The CDR3 nucleotides read TGTGCCAGCAGTGAAAATCCTCCAGGCCCGGACTTC. Its translation is CASSENPPGPDF.

This clonotype was seen many times. V is TRBV11-2 and J is TRBJ1-5; 11 positions agree with TRBD1. CDR1 is SGHAT and CDR2 is FQNNGV in the germline V gene. V dropped 5 bases and J dropped 5; count of bases not matched to a gene: 2. This CDR3 region has 14 residues. The CDR3 reads CASSRTGGDQPQHF. DNA of the CDR3: TGTGCCAGCAGCCGGACAGGGGGCGATCAGCCCCAGCATTTT.